The T cell receptor beta chain under discussion was sequenced for a study of T-cell memory formation after mild COVID-19. Study at large: TCR clusters were mostly donor specific. Study-wide points: The study found contracting CD4+ clones mainly in CM and EM and contracting CD8+ clones in EMRA. Pre-infection memory held some responding clones, suggesting pre-existing cross-reactive T cells responded.

This clonotype showed up just a few times. As yet, its antigen is unknown. TCRdb used MiXCR to reprocess the 5' RACE reads, holding one entry per CDR3 protein. The sample holds about 260,000 distinct CDR3 sequences, 8.2% seen once. V trimming: 5 bases; J trimming: 10 bases; junction bases outside the gene matches: 9. From germline, CDR1 is SGHTA and CDR2 FQGNSA. The CDR3 is 14 amino acids. This TCR was sampled from a man younger than 35 who had mild COVID-19 (a few samples of this study predate the infection). Cell type and time point are not known. The V and J genes are TRBV7-2 and TRBJ1-4, with 8 bases aligning to TRBD1. The sequencing input was PBMCs or a T cell subset sorted from them (not recorded which). This CDR3 is CASSPDRGRRKLFF. The CDR3 DNA is TGTGCCAGCAGCCCCGACAGGGGCCGGAGAAAACTGTTTTTT. The variable domain in full, with the rest retrieved from reference TRBV7-2 and TRBJ1-4, is GAGVSQSPSNKVTEKGKDVELRCDPISGHTALYWYRQSLGQGLEFLIYFQGNSAPDKSGLPSDRFSAERTGGSVSTLTIQRTQQEDSAVYLCASSPDRGRRKLFFGSGTQLSVL.